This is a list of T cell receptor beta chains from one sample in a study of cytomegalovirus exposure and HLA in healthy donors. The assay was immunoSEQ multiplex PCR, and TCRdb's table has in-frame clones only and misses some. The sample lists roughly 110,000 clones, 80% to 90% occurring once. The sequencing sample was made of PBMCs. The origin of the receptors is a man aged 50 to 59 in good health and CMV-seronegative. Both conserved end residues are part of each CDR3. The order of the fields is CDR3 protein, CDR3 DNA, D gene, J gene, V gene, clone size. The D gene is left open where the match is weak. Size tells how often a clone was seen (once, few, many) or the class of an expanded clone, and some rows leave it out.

CASGGAYSGNTIYF,TGTGCCAGCGGGGGGGCTTACTCTGGAAACACCATATATTTT,NA,TRBJ1-3,TRBV6-1,NA
CASATLGSYNEQFF,TGTGCCAGCGCTACTCTAGGCTCCTACAATGAGCAGTTCTTC,NA,TRBJ2-1,TRBV27,NA
CASSLGGWDTEAFF,TGTGCCAGCAGTCTGGGCGGGTGGGACACTGAAGCTTTCTTT,NA,TRBJ1-1,TRBV28,NA
CASSVRLAGNTGELFF,TGCGCCAGCAGCGTAAGACTAGCGGGAAACACCGGGGAGCTGTTTTTT,TRBD2,TRBJ2-2,TRBV5-1,NA
CASSSLSSPGEKLFF,TGTGCCAGCAGCTCCCTCTCGAGTCCGGGTGAAAAACTGTTTTTT,NA,TRBJ1-4,TRBV7-2,NA
CASSSGTGVAKNIQYF,TGTGCCAGCAGTTCCGGGACAGGGGTTGCCAAAAACATTCAGTACTTC,TRBD1,TRBJ2-4,TRBV6-6,once
CASSLGAGSYNEQFF,TGTGCCAGCAGCCTAGGGGCAGGGTCCTACAATGAGCAGTTCTTC,NA,TRBJ2-1,TRBV7-2,NA
CASSSGGGETQYF,TGCGCCAGCAGTTCAGGGGGCGGGGAGACCCAGTACTTC,TRBD1,TRBJ2-5,TRBV23-1,NA
CASSPGTGSRNEQFF,TGTGCCAGCAGTCCCGGGACAGGTTCCCGCAATGAGCAGTTCTTC,TRBD1,TRBJ2-1,TRBV6-1,NA
CAISESRGSYTF,TGTGCCATCAGTGAGTCGAGGGGGAGCTACACCTTC,NA,TRBJ1-2,TRBV10-3,NA
CASSRAGNPEAFF,TGTGCCAGCAGCCGGGCGGGGAACCCTGAAGCTTTCTTT,NA,TRBJ1-1,TRBV11-1,NA
CASKDRENTEAFF,TGTGCCAGCAAGGACAGGGAGAACACTGAAGCTTTCTTT,TRBD1,TRBJ1-1,TRBV19,NA
CASSPSTSGGNEQFF,TGTGCCAGCAGTCCGTCGACTAGCGGGGGAAATGAGCAGTTCTTC,TRBD2,TRBJ2-1,TRBV6-5,few
CASSQGRGAYVTQYF,TGTGCCAGCAGCCAAGGGCGGGGGGCTTACGTTACGCAGTATTTT,TRBD2,TRBJ2-3,TRBV7-2,NA
CASSRDRSETQYF,TGTGCCAGCAGCCGGGACAGATCGGAGACCCAGTACTTC,TRBD1,TRBJ2-5,TRBV7-6,NA
CASASRLNTEAFF,TGTGCCAGCGCCAGCAGGTTGAACACTGAAGCTTTCTTT,NA,TRBJ1-1,TRBV7-8,NA
CASSQTGWSTEAFF,TGCGCCAGCAGCCAAACGGGATGGAGCACTGAAGCTTTCTTT,NA,TRBJ1-1,TRBV4-3,NA
CASSYDRSYEQYF,TGTGCCAGCAGCTACGACAGGTCCTACGAGCAGTACTTC,NA,TRBJ2-7,TRBV7-2,NA
CASSKYGGSGEWYQPQHF,TGTGCCAGCAGCAAATACGGCGGATCAGGGGAGTGGTATCAGCCCCAGCATTTT,NA,TRBJ1-5,TRBV21-1,NA
CASSGLRGGVDEQFF,TGCGCCAGCAGCGGACTCCGCGGGGGGGTCGATGAGCAGTTCTTC,TRBD2,TRBJ2-1,TRBV4-1,NA
CASSLSNMAFF,TGCGCCAGCAGCCTCAGTAACATGGCTTTCTTT,NA,TRBJ1-1,TRBV5-1,NA
CASSTGLAGADTQYF,TGTGCCAGCAGCACCGGACTAGCGGGAGCAGATACGCAGTATTTT,TRBD2,TRBJ2-3,TRBV5-4,NA
CASSLRLRETQYF,TGTGCTAGCAGCTTAAGGCTGCGGGAGACCCAGTACTTC,NA,TRBJ2-5,TRBV7-7,few
CASSQDRELLYGYTF,TGCGCCAGCAGCCAAGATCGTGAGCTCCTCTATGGCTACACCTTC,NA,TRBJ1-2,TRBV4-3,NA
CASSNITGRGHGYF,TGCGCCAGCAGCAACATCACCGGCAGGGGACACGGGTATTTT,NA,TRBJ1-3,TRBV5-1,NA
CASSHSTSFGTDTQYF,TGCGCCAGCAGCCACTCAACTAGTTTCGGGACAGATACGCAGTATTTT,NA,TRBJ2-3,TRBV5-1,NA
CASTQDTNSYNEQFF,TGTGCCAGCACCCAGGACACTAACTCCTACAATGAGCAGTTCTTC,NA,TRBJ2-1,TRBV28,NA
CASSSPGGANTGELFF,TGTGCCAGCAGCTCCCCCGGGGGAGCGAACACCGGGGAGCTGTTTTTT,NA,TRBJ2-2,TRBV13,once
CASSHTTYEQYF,TGTGCCAGCAGCCATACAACCTACGAGCAGTACTTC,NA,TRBJ2-7,TRBV2,NA
CASKGGGGYTF,TGTGCCAGCAAGGGGGGGGGTGGCTACACCTTC,NA,TRBJ1-2,TRBV6-1,NA
CASSLVADYLSSGNTIYF,TGTGCCAGCAGCCTCGTTGCAGACTACCTAAGCTCTGGAAACACCATATATTTT,NA,TRBJ1-3,TRBV14,NA
CAALQGYGYTF,TGTGCCGCCTTGCAGGGGTATGGCTACACCTTC,NA,TRBJ1-2,TRBV6-6,NA
CASSLTRGNTEAFF,TGTGCCAGCAGCTTGACGAGAGGGAACACTGAAGCTTTCTTT,NA,TRBJ1-1,TRBV5-4,NA
CAWSGGDTQYF,TGTGCCTGGAGTGGGGGCGATACGCAGTATTTT,NA,TRBJ2-3,TRBV30,NA
CASSQGARVNEQFF,TGCGCCAGCAGCCAAGGAGCGAGGGTCAATGAGCAGTTCTTC,NA,TRBJ2-1,TRBV4-1,NA
CASSLGSVYTDTQYF,TGTGCCAGCAGCTTAGGAAGCGTCTACACAGATACGCAGTATTTT,NA,TRBJ2-3,TRBV7-9,NA
CASSPGQGLTGELFF,TGCGCCAGCAGCCCGGGACAGGGGCTTACCGGGGAGCTGTTTTTT,TRBD1,TRBJ2-2,TRBV4-1,NA
CASSPTGQGGNIQYF,TGTGCCAGCAGTCCAACCGGACAGGGTGGAAACATTCAGTACTTC,TRBD1,TRBJ2-4,TRBV28,NA
CASSLLDVTTNEKLFF,TGTGCCAGCAGTTTATTAGATGTCACAACTAATGAAAAACTGTTTTTT,NA,TRBJ1-4,TRBV28,NA
CASSVRPATDTQYF,TGTGCCAGCAGCGTGCGCCCCGCCACAGATACGCAGTATTTT,NA,TRBJ2-3,TRBV11-1,NA
CASSSRGGTGELFF,TGTGCCAGCAGCTCCCGTGGAGGAACCGGGGAGCTGTTTTTT,NA,TRBJ2-2,TRBV11-3,NA
CASSIRGALAGQETQYF,TGTGCCAGTAGTATAAGAGGAGCACTAGCGGGACAAGAGACCCAGTACTTC,TRBD2,TRBJ2-5,TRBV19,NA
CASSRFQARETQYF,TGCGCCAGCAGCAGGTTCCAGGCGAGAGAGACCCAGTACTTC,NA,TRBJ2-5,TRBV5-1,NA
CASSLGDRVETGNTIYF,TGCGCCAGCAGCTTGGGGGACAGGGTTGAAACTGGAAACACCATATATTTT,TRBD1,TRBJ1-3,TRBV5-1,NA
CASSEAGGIEGTEAFF,TGTGCCAGTAGCGAGGCAGGGGGTATCGAAGGTACTGAAGCTTTCTTT,TRBD1,TRBJ1-1,TRBV19,NA
CASSWVGLDTDTQYF,TGCGCCAGCAGCTGGGTGGGACTGGACACAGATACGCAGTATTTT,NA,TRBJ2-3,TRBV5-1,NA
CASSLAGLRDQPQHF,TGTGCCAGCAGCTTAGCGGGGCTTAGGGATCAGCCCCAGCATTTT,NA,TRBJ1-5,TRBV7-2,NA
CASSLATGGKQETQYF,TGTGCCAGCAGCTTAGCCACGGGGGGGAAACAAGAGACCCAGTACTTC,TRBD2,TRBJ2-5,TRBV7-6,NA
CASSIGTGGRYGYTF,TGTGCCAGTAGTATAGGAACAGGGGGTCGTTATGGCTACACCTTC,TRBD1,TRBJ1-2,TRBV19,NA
CASRVQLNTEAFF,TGTGCCAGCAGGGTACAGCTGAACACTGAAGCTTTCTTT,NA,TRBJ1-1,TRBV7-2,once
CASSPWRGASNTGELFF,TGCGCCAGCAGCCCTTGGCGGGGGGCCTCGAACACCGGGGAGCTGTTTTTT,TRBD2,TRBJ2-2,TRBV4-1,NA
CASSFVFPEATNEKLFF,TGTGCCAGCAGCTTTGTTTTCCCAGAAGCAACTAATGAAAAACTGTTTTTT,NA,TRBJ1-4,TRBV7-8,once
CASSPSLPRETQYF,TGTGCCAGCAGCCCGAGTCTACCCCGGGAGACCCAGTACTTC,NA,TRBJ2-5,TRBV5-6,NA
CASRGPSTDTQYF,TGTGCCAGCAGGGGGCCTAGCACAGATACGCAGTATTTT,NA,TRBJ2-3,TRBV7-9,NA
CASSPRDRYTDTQYF,TGTGCCAGCAGCCCCCGGGACAGATACACAGATACGCAGTATTTT,TRBD1,TRBJ2-3,TRBV5-8,NA
CASSRQGDGANVLTF,TGTGCCAGCAGCAGACAGGGAGACGGGGCCAACGTCCTGACTTTC,TRBD1,TRBJ2-6,TRBV6-1,NA
CASSFAGGDTEAFF,TGTGCCAGCAGCTTTGCGGGGGGAGACACTGAAGCTTTCTTT,NA,TRBJ1-1,TRBV5-4,NA
CATTLRTGGDSPLHF,TGCGCCACCACTCTTCGAACAGGGGGAGACTCACCCCTCCACTTT,TRBD1,TRBJ1-6,TRBV5-1,few